The rows below give T cell receptor beta chains drawn from one sample of a study of blood T cell repertoires in COVID-19. Assay used: immunoSEQ multiplex PCR; TCRdb lists only in-frame clones, some missing. The sample includes approximately 300,000 clones, about 86% of them seen just once. The sequencing input was peripheral blood. These receptors were obtained from a woman aged 45-60 years with acute or convalescent COVID-19. CDR3s include the opening cysteine and the closing phenylalanine or tryptophan. Each record gives: V gene, CDR3 length, J gene, D gene, clone size, CDR3 DNA, CDR3 protein. A D gene is named only where the DNA matches it firmly. Expanded clones get a size class; other rows say once, few or many, or leave the size out.

v_call: TRBV5-1; cdr3_length: 14; j_call: TRBJ2-2; d_call: -; clone_size: -; cdr3_nt: TGCGCCAGCAGCTTGGCAGGTTCCAACGGGGAGCTGTTTTTT; cdr3_aa: CASSLAGSNGELFF
v_call: TRBV6-4; cdr3_length: 13; j_call: TRBJ2-7; d_call: -; clone_size: -; cdr3_nt: TGTGCCAGACGGACAGACCGCTCCTACGAGCAGTACTTC; cdr3_aa: CARRTDRSYEQYF
v_call: TRBV6-5; cdr3_length: 15; j_call: TRBJ1-1; d_call: -; clone_size: -; cdr3_nt: TGTGCCAGCAGTTACTGGGAGGAGATGAACACTGAAGCTTTCTTT; cdr3_aa: CASSYWEEMNTEAFF
v_call: TRBV12-5; cdr3_length: 14; j_call: TRBJ2-5; d_call: -; clone_size: -; cdr3_nt: TGTGCTAGTGGTTTCGAACTAGTTAAAGAGACCCAGTACTTC; cdr3_aa: CASGFELVKETQYF
v_call: TRBV4-3; cdr3_length: 14; j_call: TRBJ1-3; d_call: -; clone_size: -; cdr3_nt: TGCGCCAGCAGCCAAGTGTATTCTGGAAACACCATATATTTT; cdr3_aa: CASSQVYSGNTIYF
v_call: TRBV2; cdr3_length: 16; j_call: TRBJ2-3; d_call: TRBD1; clone_size: -; cdr3_nt: TGTGCCAGCAGTGCCCGGACAGGGGCTGTGGCAGATACGCAGTATTTT; cdr3_aa: CASSARTGAVADTQYF
v_call: TRBV27; cdr3_length: 14; j_call: TRBJ2-2; d_call: -; clone_size: -; cdr3_nt: TGTGCCAGCAGTCGTCAGTTGAACACCGGGGAGCTGTTTTTT; cdr3_aa: CASSRQLNTGELFF
v_call: TRBV5-1; cdr3_length: 14; j_call: TRBJ2-5; d_call: TRBD1; clone_size: -; cdr3_nt: TGCGCCAGCAGCCGGGGACAGGGGACGGAGACCCAGTACTTC; cdr3_aa: CASSRGQGTETQYF
v_call: TRBV5-6; cdr3_length: 11; j_call: TRBJ1-4; d_call: TRBD1; clone_size: -; cdr3_nt: TGTGCCAGCAGCCTGGGACAGAAACTGTTTTTT; cdr3_aa: CASSLGQKLFF
v_call: TRBV20-1; cdr3_length: 10; j_call: TRBJ2-5; d_call: -; clone_size: -; cdr3_nt: TGCAGTGCTACCTTAGAGACCCAGTACTTC; cdr3_aa: CSATLETQYF
v_call: TRBV20-1; cdr3_length: 16; j_call: TRBJ1-1; d_call: -; clone_size: -; cdr3_nt: TGCAGTGCTAGTGAAATGCAGGGGCGCGGGAACACTGAAGCTTTCTTT; cdr3_aa: CSASEMQGRGNTEAFF
v_call: TRBV6-1; cdr3_length: 11; j_call: TRBJ2-7; d_call: -; clone_size: -; cdr3_nt: TGTGCCAGCAGTGCAGGGTACGAGCAGTACTTC; cdr3_aa: CASSAGYEQYF
v_call: TRBV19; cdr3_length: 17; j_call: TRBJ2-1; d_call: -; clone_size: -; cdr3_nt: TGTGCCAGTAGTATATCGGTGGCAGGGTATTACATAAATGAGCAGTTCTTC; cdr3_aa: CASSISVAGYYINEQFF
v_call: TRBV6-5; cdr3_length: 14; j_call: TRBJ2-1; d_call: TRBD2; clone_size: once; cdr3_nt: TGTGCCAGCACCAGCGGGGGGGCGGACAATGAGCAGTTCTTC; cdr3_aa: CASTSGGADNEQFF
v_call: TRBV6-5; cdr3_length: 14; j_call: TRBJ2-7; d_call: TRBD2; clone_size: once; cdr3_nt: TGTGCCAGCAGCCCGACTAGCGGGAGAAGGGAGCAGTACTTC; cdr3_aa: CASSPTSGRREQYF
v_call: TRBV5-1; cdr3_length: 14; j_call: TRBJ2-5; d_call: -; clone_size: -; cdr3_nt: TGCGCCAGCAGCTCGGACGGGACTGCGGAGACCCAGTACTTC; cdr3_aa: CASSSDGTAETQYF
v_call: TRBV6-5; cdr3_length: 13; j_call: TRBJ1-1; d_call: -; clone_size: -; cdr3_nt: TGTGCCAGCAGTTACTCGAGGGCCGTGGAAGCTTTCTTT; cdr3_aa: CASSYSRAVEAFF
v_call: TRBV3-1/TRBV3-2; cdr3_length: 15; j_call: TRBJ2-1; d_call: TRBD1; clone_size: -; cdr3_nt: TGTGCCAGCAGTCCCGGGACAGGGGTGTACAATGAGCAGTTCTTC; cdr3_aa: CASSPGTGVYNEQFF
v_call: TRBV6-5; cdr3_length: 15; j_call: TRBJ2-3; d_call: TRBD1; clone_size: -; cdr3_nt: TGTGCCACGACCGGAGGGGGACAGGGGTCAGATACGCAGTATTTT; cdr3_aa: CATTGGGQGSDTQYF
v_call: TRBV3-1/TRBV3-2; cdr3_length: 14; j_call: TRBJ2-7; d_call: -; clone_size: -; cdr3_nt: TGTGCCAGCAGCCCTACAGGGAGAAGAGACGAGCAGTACTTC; cdr3_aa: CASSPTGRRDEQYF
v_call: TRBV18; cdr3_length: 13; j_call: TRBJ2-7; d_call: TRBD1; clone_size: -; cdr3_nt: TGTGCCAGCTCACCCGGGACAGGGTACGAGCAGTACTTC; cdr3_aa: CASSPGTGYEQYF
v_call: TRBV2; cdr3_length: 13; j_call: TRBJ1-4; d_call: -; clone_size: once; cdr3_nt: TGTGCCAGCATGCAGCGGTGGAGTGAAAAACTGTTTTTT; cdr3_aa: CASMQRWSEKLFF
v_call: TRBV7-2; cdr3_length: 14; j_call: TRBJ2-5; d_call: -; clone_size: -; cdr3_nt: TGTGCCAGCAGCCTGCCGGGGAAACAAGAGACCCAGTACTTC; cdr3_aa: CASSLPGKQETQYF
v_call: TRBV29-1; cdr3_length: 13; j_call: TRBJ1-1; d_call: TRBD1; clone_size: -; cdr3_nt: TGCAGCGTGGGGACAGGGCTGAACACTGAAGCTTTCTTT; cdr3_aa: CSVGTGLNTEAFF
v_call: TRBV2; cdr3_length: 18; j_call: TRBJ2-7; d_call: -; clone_size: -; cdr3_nt: TGTGCCAGCAGGGGGGCCTCTTACTACGGTTCCGGGGTGATGGAGCAGTACTTC; cdr3_aa: CASRGASYYGSGVMEQYF
v_call: TRBV30; cdr3_length: 13; j_call: TRBJ1-5; d_call: -; clone_size: -; cdr3_nt: TGTGCCTGGAGTGTGGCAAACAATCAGCCCCAGCATTTT; cdr3_aa: CAWSVANNQPQHF
v_call: TRBV7-2; cdr3_length: 15; j_call: TRBJ2-1; d_call: -; clone_size: once; cdr3_nt: TGTGCCAGCAGCTTAGAGCGAGGGTCTTACAATGAGCAGTTCTTC; cdr3_aa: CASSLERGSYNEQFF
v_call: TRBV5-1; cdr3_length: 14; j_call: TRBJ1-1; d_call: -; clone_size: -; cdr3_nt: TGCGCCAGCAGCTTAATTTTCTCGGACACTGAAGCTTTCTTT; cdr3_aa: CASSLIFSDTEAFF
v_call: TRBV4-1; cdr3_length: 16; j_call: TRBJ1-3; d_call: -; clone_size: -; cdr3_nt: TGCGCCAGCAGCGCCAATTTGACCCCGGAGGGAAACACCATATATTTT; cdr3_aa: CASSANLTPEGNTIYF
v_call: TRBV9; cdr3_length: 16; j_call: TRBJ2-1; d_call: TRBD1; clone_size: -; cdr3_nt: TGTGCCAGCAGCGCCGGGACAGGGACGGGAACCAATGAGCAGTTCTTC; cdr3_aa: CASSAGTGTGTNEQFF
v_call: TRBV4-2; cdr3_length: 15; j_call: TRBJ2-3; d_call: TRBD1; clone_size: -; cdr3_nt: TGTGCCAGCAGCCAAGAAGGGGGCCGCACAGATACGCAGTATTTT; cdr3_aa: CASSQEGGRTDTQYF
v_call: TRBV5-4; cdr3_length: 12; j_call: TRBJ1-2; d_call: -; clone_size: many; cdr3_nt: TGTGCCAGCGGCAGCGTCTTCTATGGCTACACCTTC; cdr3_aa: CASGSVFYGYTF
v_call: TRBV6-5; cdr3_length: 13; j_call: TRBJ2-1; d_call: TRBD2; clone_size: -; cdr3_nt: TGTGCCAGCCTGCTAGCGGGAGTTGGTGAGCAGTTCTTC; cdr3_aa: CASLLAGVGEQFF
v_call: TRBV24-1; cdr3_length: 13; j_call: TRBJ1-1; d_call: -; clone_size: -; cdr3_nt: TGTGCCACCAGTGATAATACAGGGACTGAAGCTTTCTTT; cdr3_aa: CATSDNTGTEAFF
v_call: TRBV12-3/TRBV12-4; cdr3_length: 10; j_call: TRBJ2-1; d_call: -; clone_size: -; cdr3_nt: TGTGCCAGCGGCCCCAATGAGCAGTTCTTC; cdr3_aa: CASGPNEQFF
v_call: TRBV30; cdr3_length: 13; j_call: TRBJ1-3; d_call: -; clone_size: -; cdr3_nt: TGTGCCTGGAAATTGGGAGGAGGAAACACCATATATTTT; cdr3_aa: CAWKLGGGNTIYF
v_call: TRBV28; cdr3_length: 21; j_call: TRBJ2-2; d_call: TRBD2; clone_size: -; cdr3_nt: TGTGCCAGCAGTTTCCCCGGACTAGCGGGGCCTCACCGATCGAACACCGGGGAGCTGTTTTTT; cdr3_aa: CASSFPGLAGPHRSNTGELFF
v_call: TRBV5-8; cdr3_length: 13; j_call: TRBJ1-2; d_call: -; clone_size: -; cdr3_nt: TGTGCCAGCAGCTTTATGGACACCGGAAGCGACACCTTC; cdr3_aa: CASSFMDTGSDTF